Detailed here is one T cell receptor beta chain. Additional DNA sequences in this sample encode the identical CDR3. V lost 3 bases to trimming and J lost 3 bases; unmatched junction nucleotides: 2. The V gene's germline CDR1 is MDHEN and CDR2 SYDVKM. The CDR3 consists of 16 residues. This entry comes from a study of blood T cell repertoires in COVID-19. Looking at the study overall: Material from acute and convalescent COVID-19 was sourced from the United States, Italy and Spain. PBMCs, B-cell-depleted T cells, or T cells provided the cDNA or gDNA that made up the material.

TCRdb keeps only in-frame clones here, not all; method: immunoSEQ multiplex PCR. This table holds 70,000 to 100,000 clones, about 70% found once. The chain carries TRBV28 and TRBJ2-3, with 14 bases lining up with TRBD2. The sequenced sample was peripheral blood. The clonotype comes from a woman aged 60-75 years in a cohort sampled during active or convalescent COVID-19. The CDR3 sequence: CASSLTSGGVTDTQYF. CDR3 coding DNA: TGTGCCAGCAGTTTGACTAGCGGGGGGGTTACAGATACGCAGTATTTT.